The 27 T cell receptor beta chains reported below all come from one sample, sequenced in a study of blood T cell repertoires in COVID-19. Here immunoSEQ multiplex PCR was the method, and the copy in TCRdb shows in-frame clones only, minus some. The data contain about 250,000 clones, roughly 85% of them singletons. Source material: peripheral blood. These receptors were taken from a man between 18 and 29 years old with active or convalescent COVID-19.

The rearrangement joins TRBV28 to TRBJ1-1; the match to TRBD1 covers 8 bases. In germline, CDR1 is MDHEN, CDR2 SYDVKM. The J segment lost 6 bases and the V segment lost 4 bases, leaving 7 bases of the junction unmatched. The CDR3 is 14 residues long. In DNA, the CDR3 is TGTGCCAGCAGTTCAACAGGGGGGTGGGCTGAAGCTTTCTTT. Translation: CASSSTGGWAEAFF.

The CDR3 spells CASSGDSRNTEAFF. CDR3 DNA sequence: TGTGCCAGTAGTGGGGACAGTCGGAACACTGAAGCTTTCTTT. The rearrangement uses TRBV19 and TRBJ1-1; the match to TRBD1 covers 7 bases. Germline-derived CDR1 and CDR2 are LNHDA and SQIVND (reference sequence). This CDR3 has 14 residues. The J segment lost 1 base and the V segment lost 5 bases, leaving 4 bases of the junction unmatched. The full variable domain, its missing parts supplied by reference TRBV19 and TRBJ1-1, is DGGITQSPKYLFRKEGQNVTLSCEQNLNHDAMYWYRQDPGQGLRLIYYSQIVNDFQKGDIAEGYSVSREKKESFPLTVTSAQKNPTAFYLCASSGDSRNTEAFFGQGTRLTVV.

V is TRBV12-3 or TRBV12-4 and J is TRBJ1-1; D gene unclear. This CDR3 comprises 11 residues. V was cut by 3 bases and J by 5 bases, with 4 bases left in between. In DNA, the CDR3 is TGTGCCAGCAGTTTCTCGACTGAAGCTTTCTTT. It is translated as CASSFSTEAFF.

The chain is built from TRBV6-5 and TRBJ1-2, with a possible D match to TRBD1 (5 bases). The V and J ends lost 1 base and 8 bases respectively, with 20 bases between them. CDR1 is MNHEY, CDR2 SVGAGI, per germline. The CDR3 runs to 16 residues. DNA for the CDR3: TGTGCCAGCAGTTACTTGGGGGGAAGCGCGGCGAGCGGCTACACCTTC. As protein: CASSYLGGSAASGYTF.

J is TRBJ1-5 and V is TRBV5-1, with D perhaps matching TRBD1 (5 bases). There are 16 residues in the CDR3. CDR1 SGHRS and CDR2 YFSETQ come from the germline V gene. Between the trimmed V and J ends, which lost 0 bases and 5 bases, there was a span of 15 bases. The CDR3 here is CASSLAPGGVDQPQHF. The DNA of the CDR3 is TGCGCCAGCAGCTTGGCCCCGGGGGGAGTGGATCAGCCCCAGCATTTT.

The chain recombines TRBV10-3 with TRBJ2-6; TRBD1 matches 11 bases. CDR3 length: 21 residues. CDR1 and CDR2 from the germline V gene are ENHRY and SYGVKD. V trimming: 6 bases; J trimming: 0 bases; junction bases outside the gene matches: 16. The CDR3 DNA sequence: TGTGCCATCAGATCTTCGGACAGGGGGCGCATAAGGAACTCTGGGGCCAACGTCCTGACTTTC. Residues: CAIRSSDRGRIRNSGANVLTF.

V and J are TRBV7-2 and TRBJ1-1, with D perhaps TRBD1 (5 bases). There are 14 residues in the CDR3. Per germline, CDR1 SGHTA and CDR2 FQGNSA. Deletions cut 5 bases from V and 8 bases from J, with 18 bases between. This CDR3 is CASSASRQLGEAFF. The CDR3 DNA sequence: TGTGCCAGCAGCGCCTCTCGACAGTTAGGCGAAGCTTTCTTT. The whole variable domain, filled in from reference TRBV7-2 and TRBJ1-1, reads GAGVSQSPSNKVTEKGKDVELRCDPISGHTALYWYRQSLGQGLEFLIYFQGNSAPDKSGLPSDRFSAERTGGSVSTLTIQRTQQEDSAVYLCASSASRQLGEAFFGQGTRLTVV.

The chain has TRBV19 and TRBJ2-7, with D unresolved. The CDR3 has 12 amino acids. The germline V and J ends were trimmed by 4 bases and 2 bases, with 6 bases remaining between them. Germline V gives CDR1 LNHDA, CDR2 SQIVND (reference sequence). CDR3 residues: CASSTGTYEQYF. The CDR3, as DNA: TGTGCCAGTAGTACAGGAACCTACGAGCAGTACTTC.

The rearrangement links TRBV4-2 to TRBJ2-1, with 8 bases aligning to TRBD2. This CDR3 contains 17 residues. Germline V gives CDR1 LGHNA, CDR2 YNFKEQ. Trimming removed 2 bases from V and 4 bases from J; junction bases left unmatched: 10. The CDR3 DNA reads TGTGCCAGCAGCCAAAGATCCGCGGGAGGTGGGTACAATGAGCAGTTCTTC. It encodes CASSQRSAGGGYNEQFF.

The V call is TRBV6-5, the J call TRBJ2-7; 12 positions match TRBD1. CDR1 and CDR2 (germline): MNHEY, SVGAGI. J lost 5 bases, V lost 7 bases, and 6 bases had no gene match. The CDR3 totals 14 residues. The DNA for the CDR3 is TGTGCCAGCAAACCGGGACAGGGGGCGGACGAGCAGTACTTC. This encodes CASKPGQGADEQYF.

The chain combines TRBV2 with TRBJ2-7; 7 nucleotides line up with TRBD1. With 8 bases clipped from V and 2 bases from J, the junction kept 12 bases outside the gene matches. Germline values: CDR1 SNHLY, CDR2 FYNNEI. This CDR3 comprises 15 residues. The CDR3 region is CASQILTGKAYEQYF. In DNA form, the CDR3 reads TGTGCCAGCCAGATCCTGACAGGGAAAGCCTACGAGCAGTACTTC.

The sample holds one count of this clone. The genes are TRBV5-1 and TRBJ1-5, with 7 positions matching TRBD1. The germline V gene encodes CDR1 SGHRS and CDR2 YFSETQ. This CDR3 contains 13 residues. V gave up 4 bases and J gave up 3 bases; unmatched junction bases: 1. CDR3 coding DNA: TGCGCCAGCAGCACAGGGGACAATCAGCCCCAGCATTTT. Translating gives CASSTGDNQPQHF.

This rearrangement joins TRBV7-3 to TRBJ1-2, with D perhaps matching TRBD1 (6 bases). This CDR3 comprises 16 residues. Germline values: CDR1 SGHTA, CDR2 FQGTGA. V was trimmed by 1 base and J by 0 bases, leaving 12 bases between them. This CDR3 is CASSLSAGEANYGYTF. The CDR3 DNA reads as TGTGCCAGCAGCTTAAGTGCAGGGGAAGCTAACTATGGCTACACCTTC.

In its sample, this clone was seen once. This chain links TRBV13 with TRBJ2-7; D not certain. The CDR3 sequence is 11 residues long. Germline V CDR1 and CDR2: PRHDT, FYEKMQ (reference sequence). The ends were cut back, 5 bases at V and 2 bases at J, with 4 bases in the middle. In nucleotides, the CDR3 is TGTGCCAGCAGCCCTACCTACGAGCAGTACTTC. Protein: CASSPTYEQYF.

The rearrangement links TRBV19 to TRBJ2-7; 9 positions match TRBD1. The CDR3 spans 14 residues. Germline assignment: CDR1 LNHDA and CDR2 SQIVND (reference sequence). V lost 7 bases, J lost 1 base, and 5 bases stayed unmatched. The CDR3 protein is CASKAGQGSYEQYF. The CDR3 nucleotides read TGTGCCAGTAAGGCGGGACAGGGATCCTACGAGCAGTACTTC. Full variable domain (missing parts from reference TRBV19 and TRBJ2-7): DGGITQSPKYLFRKEGQNVTLSCEQNLNHDAMYWYRQDPGQGLRLIYYSQIVNDFQKGDIAEGYSVSREKKESFPLTVTSAQKNPTAFYLCASKAGQGSYEQYFGPGTRLTVT.

The V and J genes are TRBV11-3 and TRBJ2-7; 7 positions agree with TRBD1. J gave up 2 bases and V 5 bases, and 3 bases lay outside the gene matches. Germline V lookup: CDR1 SGHNT, CDR2 YENEEA. This CDR3 comprises 13 residues. This CDR3 reads CASSHTGAYEQYF. The CDR3 coding sequence is TGTGCCAGCAGCCATACAGGGGCCTACGAGCAGTACTTC. Based on the CDR3 plus reference TRBV11-3 and TRBJ2-7, the full variable domain is EAGVVQSPRYKIIEKKQPVAFWCNPISGHNTLYWYLQNLGQGPELLIRYENEEAVDDSQLPKDRFSAERLKGVDSTLKIQPAELGDSAVYLCASSHTGAYEQYFGPGTRLTVT.

The chain uses TRBV13 and TRBJ1-3; 9 positions agree with TRBD1. This CDR3 spans 14 amino acids. Germline CDR1 and CDR2: PRHDT and FYEKMQ (reference sequence). The V gene end was trimmed by 5 bases and the J gene end by 1 base; junction bases not matched to a gene: 0. CDR3 sequence (DNA): TGTGCCAGCAGCGGGACAGGGTCTGGAAACACCATATATTTT. It encodes CASSGTGSGNTIYF.

The J gene is TRBJ2-1, the V gene TRBV7-3; D not certain. Per the germline V gene, CDR1 is SGHTA and CDR2 is FQGTGA. The length of the CDR3 is 15 residues. V was trimmed by 4 bases and J by 0 bases, leaving 10 bases between them. CDR3 amino acids: CASSSAESSYNEQFF. The DNA of the CDR3 is TGTGCCAGCAGCTCGGCGGAGAGCTCCTACAATGAGCAGTTCTTC.

The chain couples TRBV28 to TRBJ1-3; 7 bases line up with TRBD1. CDR1 and CDR2 from the germline V gene are MDHEN and SYDVKM. V dropped 5 bases and J dropped 0; count of bases not matched to a gene: 4. The length of the CDR3 is 15 residues. The CDR3 nucleotides read TGTGCCAGCAGTAACGACAGGGCCTCTGGAAACACCATATATTTT. Translated, it gives CASSNDRASGNTIYF.

The chain links TRBV7-9 to TRBJ1-3; 9 bases fit TRBD1. The CDR3 loop spans 16 amino acids. Germline CDR1 and CDR2: SEHNR and FQNEAQ (reference sequence). Trimming at V came to 3 bases and at J to 3 bases, leaving 6 bases not matched to a gene. CDR3 coding DNA: TGTGCCAGCAGCTTTTGGACAGGGGAGATTGGAAACACCATATATTTT. Translated, it gives CASSFWTGEIGNTIYF. Filled out from reference TRBV7-9 and TRBJ1-3, the complete variable domain reads DTGVSQNPRHKITKRGQNVTFRCDPISEHNRLYWYRQTLGQGPEFLTYFQNEAQLEKSRLLSDRFSAERPKGSFSTLEIQRTEQGDSAMYLCASSFWTGEIGNTIYFGEGSWLTVV.

The chain combines TRBV5-1 with TRBJ1-2, with D possibly being TRBD1 (6 bases). Germline values: CDR1 SGHRS, CDR2 YFSETQ. The CDR3 has 14 residues. V lost 0 bases, J lost 8 bases, and 14 bases lay in between. The CDR3 spells CASSLGGSGVGYTF. DNA of the CDR3: TGCGCCAGCAGCTTGGGAGGGTCAGGGGTCGGCTACACCTTC.

This clone was recorded once. This CDR3 reads CASSLQGGAAYNEQFF. In DNA, the CDR3 is TGTGCCAGCAGCTTACAGGGGGGAGCGGCCTACAATGAGCAGTTCTTC. The chain combines TRBV7-9 with TRBJ2-1, with D perhaps TRBD1 (7 bases). The CDR3 has 16 residues. The ends were cut back, 2 bases at V and 2 bases at J, with 13 bases in the middle. The germline V gene has CDR1 SEHNR and CDR2 FQNEAQ (reference sequence).

For the CDR3, the DNA is TGTGCCAGCAGCTTAGAATGGGAGGGACAGGGGTACAATGAGCAGTTCTTC. Protein product: CASSLEWEGQGYNEQFF. The chain joins TRBV11-2 to TRBJ2-1; 10 nucleotides agree with TRBD1. The CDR3 totals 17 residues. The trim removed 0 bases at V and 4 bases at J, leaving 6 bases unmatched. Germline CDR1 and CDR2: SGHAT and FQNNGV.

The V call is TRBV10-1, the J call TRBJ1-2; D unclear. V was trimmed by 0 bases and J by 4 bases, leaving 6 bases between them. From germline, CDR1 is WNHNN and CDR2 SYGVQD (reference sequence). The CDR3 runs 13 residues. CDR3 protein: CASSESTSYGYTF. The CDR3 nucleotides read TGCGCCAGCAGTGAGTCGACTAGCTATGGCTACACCTTC.

This clone was seen just once. The chain has TRBV5-1 and TRBJ1-1; D is perhaps TRBD1 (5 bases). CDR3 length: 14 amino acids. Deletions cut 0 bases from V and 1 base from J, with 7 bases between. Germline loops: CDR1 SGHRS, CDR2 YFSETQ. The CDR3 nucleotides read TGCGCCAGCAGCTTGGACAGGTCGAACACTGAAGCTTTCTTT. Protein product: CASSLDRSNTEAFF.

The chain links TRBV5-1 to TRBJ2-1; TRBD1 matches 10 bases. V dropped 4 bases and J dropped 5; count of bases not matched to a gene: 6. The germline CDR1 and CDR2 sequences are SGHRS and YFSETQ. This CDR3 has 15 amino acids. CDR3 coding DNA: TGCGCCAGCAGCGTAGGGACAGGGGAACACAATGAGCAGTTCTTC. It specifies CASSVGTGEHNEQFF.

The V and J genes are TRBV6-5 and TRBJ1-6; TRBD1 aligns across 8 bases. Germline-derived CDR1 and CDR2 are MNHEY and SVGAGI. The V segment lost 6 bases and the J segment 7 bases; nucleotides outside the gene matches: 5. The CDR3 runs 14 residues. This chain's CDR3 is CASRPGQGNSPLHF. The CDR3 region has the DNA TGTGCCAGCAGGCCAGGACAGGGAAATTCACCCCTCCACTTT.